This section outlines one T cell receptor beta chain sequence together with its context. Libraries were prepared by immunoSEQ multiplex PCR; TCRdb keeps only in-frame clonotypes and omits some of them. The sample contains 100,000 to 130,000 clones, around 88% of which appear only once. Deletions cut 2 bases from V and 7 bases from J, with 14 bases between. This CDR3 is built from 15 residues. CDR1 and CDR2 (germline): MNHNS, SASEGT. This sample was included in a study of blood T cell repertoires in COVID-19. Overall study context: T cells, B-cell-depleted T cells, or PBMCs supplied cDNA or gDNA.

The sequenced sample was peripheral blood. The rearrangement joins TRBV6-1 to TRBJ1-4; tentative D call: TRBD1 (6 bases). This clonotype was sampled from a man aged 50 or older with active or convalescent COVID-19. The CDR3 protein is CASSERGGAGEKLFF. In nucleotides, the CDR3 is TGTGCCAGCAGTGAACGGGGGGGCGCAGGTGAAAAACTGTTTTTT.